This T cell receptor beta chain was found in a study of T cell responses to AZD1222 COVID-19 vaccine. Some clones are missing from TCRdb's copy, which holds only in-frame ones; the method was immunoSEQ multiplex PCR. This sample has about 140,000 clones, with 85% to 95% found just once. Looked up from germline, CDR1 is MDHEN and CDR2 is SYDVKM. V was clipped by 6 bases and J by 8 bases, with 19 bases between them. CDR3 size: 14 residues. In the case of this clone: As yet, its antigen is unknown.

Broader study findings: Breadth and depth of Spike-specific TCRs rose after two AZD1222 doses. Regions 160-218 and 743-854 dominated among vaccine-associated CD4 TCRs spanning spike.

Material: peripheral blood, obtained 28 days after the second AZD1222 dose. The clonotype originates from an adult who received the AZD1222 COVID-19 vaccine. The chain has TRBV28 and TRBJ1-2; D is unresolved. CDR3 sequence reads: CASSPPGQVVGYTF. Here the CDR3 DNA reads TGTGCCAGCAGCCCCCCTGGGCAGGTGGTCGGCTACACCTTC.